These 30 T cell receptor beta chains came from one sample sequenced in a study of control samples from healthy donors and cancer patients. Libraries were prepared by immunoSEQ multiplex PCR; TCRdb keeps only in-frame clonotypes and omits some of them. The sample yields 50,000 to 65,000 clones, around 90% seen once. The sample comprised PBMCs. The receptors were sampled from a man aged 30-40 years with colorectal cancer.

The rearrangement uses TRBV4-2 and TRBJ2-6; D possibly matches TRBD1 or TRBD2 (5 bases each). V lost 1 base, J lost 2 bases, and 15 bases lay in between. Per germline, CDR1 LGHNA and CDR2 YNFKEQ. The CDR3 extends over 18 amino acids. The CDR3 reads CASSQATGRLTGANVLTF. The DNA of the CDR3 is TGTGCCAGCAGCCAAGCTACGGGACGCTTGACTGGGGCCAACGTCCTGACTTTC.

This clone was seen a single time. This chain joins TRBV5-1 and TRBJ2-7; D may be TRBD1 (8 bases). V gave up 4 bases and J gave up 4 bases, with 15 bases separating them. This CDR3 is built from 14 residues. Germline V CDR1 and CDR2: SGHRS, YFSETQ. The CDR3 nucleotides are TGCGCCAGCAGCAGCGGGACAGGTTCTTACGAGCAGTACTTC. Its translation: CASSSGTGSYEQYF.

This chain connects TRBV6-6 to TRBJ2-3, with D perhaps given as TRBD1 or TRBD2 (5 bases each). CDR3 length equals 11 residues. Trimming stripped 8 bases from V and 6 bases from J, with 9 bases between. Per the germline V gene, CDR1 is MNHNY and CDR2 is SVGAGI (reference sequence). CDR3 loop: CASGTRDTQYF. For the CDR3, the DNA is TGTGCCAGCGGGACCAGGGATACGCAGTATTTT.

The chain has TRBV6-5 and TRBJ2-3; 11 positions agree with TRBD2. Trimming took 8 bases from V and 0 from J; bases not matched to a gene: 4. The CDR3 consists of 15 residues. Germline CDR1 and CDR2: MNHEY and SVGAGI. CDR3 loop: CASGRLAGSTDTQYF. The CDR3 DNA is TGTGCCAGCGGACGACTAGCGGGGAGCACAGATACGCAGTATTTT.

This rearrangement joins TRBV30 to TRBJ2-2; D might be TRBD2 (6 bases). This CDR3 comprises 14 residues. Trimming shortened V by 5 bases and J by 0 bases, and 10 bases separated the two germline ends. In germline, CDR1 is GTSNPN, CDR2 SVGIG (reference sequence). The CDR3 region has the DNA TGTGCCTGGGGCGGGGCGGCGAACACCGGGGAGCTGTTTTTT. Translating it yields CAWGGAANTGELFF.

The chain recombines TRBV3-1 (or the pseudogene TRBV3-2) with TRBJ1-4, with D perhaps matching TRBD1 (5 bases). Germline V gene data show CDR1 as LGHDT and CDR2 as YNNKEL (reference sequence). Trimming shortened V by 8 bases and J by 6 bases, and 19 bases separated the two germline ends. The CDR3 covers 15 residues. The CDR3 protein is CASFLQEFYDEKLFF. CDR3 in DNA: TGTGCCAGCTTTTTACAGGAGTTTTATGATGAAAAACTGTTTTTT.

This chain links TRBV9 with TRBJ1-2; TRBD1 is a possible D gene (6 bases). Trimming removed 4 bases at V and 8 bases at J, with 18 bases between. The germline V gene has CDR1 SGDLS and CDR2 YYNGEE. CDR3 length: 14 residues. The DNA of the CDR3 is TGTGCCAGCAGCACCCACGCAGGGGAGGGAGGCTACACCTTC. It yields the protein CASSTHAGEGGYTF.

This rearrangement joins TRBV5-4 to TRBJ2-3; 7 bases align to TRBD1. The CDR3 covers 14 residues. Germline CDR1 reads SGHNT; CDR2 reads YYREEE (reference sequence). Unmatched junction bases numbered 3, after V lost 0 bases and J lost 5 bases. The CDR3 bases are TGTGCCAGCAGCTTGGGACAGGGTAGAGATACGCAGTATTTT. It codes for CASSLGQGRDTQYF.

The J gene is TRBJ1-4, the V gene TRBV4-2; TRBD1 agrees at 9 bases. The CDR3 is made up of 18 amino acids. Germline assignment: CDR1 LGHNA and CDR2 YNFKEQ. V was pared by 1 base and J by 4 bases, with 10 bases of the junction left unmatched. The CDR3: CASSQVLVAGQGNEKLFF. In nucleotides, the CDR3 is TGTGCCAGCAGCCAAGTGTTGGTTGCGGGACAGGGTAATGAAAAACTGTTTTTT.

The chain employs TRBV11-2 and TRBJ2-1; the D is unclear. Trimming removed 6 bases at V and 10 bases at J, with 13 bases between. Germline CDR1 is SGHAT and CDR2 is FQNNGV. CDR3 size: 12 residues. CDR3 bases: TGTGCCAGCAGACTAACACATCTCGAGCAGTTCTTC. This sequence encodes CASRLTHLEQFF. Full variable domain (missing parts from reference TRBV11-2 and TRBJ2-1): EAGVAQSPRYKIIEKRQSVAFWCNPISGHATLYWYQQILGQGPKLLIQFQNNGVVDDSQLPKDRFSAERLKGVDSTLKIQPAKLEDSAVYLCASRLTHLEQFFGPGTRLTVL.

The V call is TRBV27, the J call TRBJ2-3; no clear D. The CDR3 is 14 amino acids. The germline V gene has CDR1 MNHEY and CDR2 SMNVEV (reference sequence). V lost 6 bases, J lost 1 base, and 11 bases lay in between. The CDR3 protein is CASRVSVGTDTQYF. The CDR3 nucleotides are TGTGCCAGCAGGGTGTCGGTGGGCACAGATACGCAGTATTTT.

This chain connects TRBV6-6 to TRBJ1-1; possibly TRBD1 for D (6 bases). CDR1 and CDR2 (germline): MNHNY, SVGAGI (reference sequence). Trimming took off 10 bases at V and 5 bases at J, with 14 bases between the two ends. The CDR3 has 12 residues. The CDR3 DNA reads TGTGCCACCTATACGGGGGCAACTGAAGCTTTCTTT. Its protein is CATYTGATEAFF.

The J gene is TRBJ2-2, the V gene TRBV5-4; D is perhaps TRBD1 (6 bases). The CDR3 has 15 amino acids. Per the germline V gene, CDR1 is SGHNT and CDR2 is YYREEE (reference sequence). The ends were cut back, 3 bases at V and 0 bases at J, with 9 bases in the middle. CDR3: CASSSGTTNTGELFF. CDR3 bases: TGTGCCAGCAGCTCGGGGACAACGAACACCGGGGAGCTGTTTTTT.

The chain carries TRBV6-2 or TRBV6-3 and TRBJ2-2; TRBD1 is a possible D gene (6 bases). Germline V gene lookup returns CDR1 MNHEY and CDR2 SVGEGT. With 0 bases removed from V and 1 base from J, the gap between germline ends came to 12 bases. This CDR3 region has 17 residues. Here the CDR3 reads CASSYSLVQGNTGELFF. The CDR3 nucleotides are TGTGCCAGCAGTTACTCCCTCGTACAGGGGAACACCGGGGAGCTGTTTTTT.

This rearrangement joins TRBV6-2 or TRBV6-3 to TRBJ2-5, with TRBD2 matching over 9 bases. The germline CDR1 and CDR2 sequences are MNHEY and SVGEGT. V shed 2 bases and J 7 bases; nucleotides not matched to a gene: 8. The CDR3 has 15 residues. CDR3 sequence: CASSYGGLAIGTQYF. The CDR3 nucleotides are TGTGCCAGCAGTTACGGAGGACTAGCGATTGGGACCCAGTACTTC.

This rearrangement joins TRBV3-1 (or the pseudogene TRBV3-2) to TRBJ2-7, with 9 bases identical to TRBD1. This CDR3 is built from 15 residues. With 0 bases clipped from V and 0 bases from J, the junction kept 0 bases outside the gene matches. Germline V CDR1 and CDR2: LGHDT, YNNKEL (reference sequence). CDR3 amino acids: CASSQETGGSYEQYF. CDR3 nucleotides: TGTGCCAGCAGCCAAGAGACAGGGGGCTCCTACGAGCAGTACTTC.

This rearrangement joins TRBV4-1 to TRBJ1-1; perhaps TRBD1 as D (5 bases). The CDR3 has 15 amino acids. Germline V lookup: CDR1 MGHRA, CDR2 YSYEKL. V lost 2 bases to trimming and J lost 0 bases, with 10 bases between them. Here the CDR3 reads CASSQSGIMNTEAFF. As DNA, the CDR3 is TGCGCCAGCAGCCAATCAGGGATCATGAACACTGAAGCTTTCTTT.

The rearrangement uses TRBV6-1 and TRBJ2-2; tentative D call: TRBD2 (5 bases). The V end lost 2 bases, the J end lost 4 bases, and 14 bases lay between the germline ends. Germline CDR1 reads MNHNS; CDR2 reads SASEGT. This CDR3 spans 16 amino acids. The CDR3 here is CASSESPEGSTGELFF. The DNA for the CDR3 is TGTGCCAGCAGTGAATCGCCAGAGGGTTCCACCGGGGAGCTGTTTTTT.

V is TRBV5-6 and J is TRBJ2-7; D not resolved. The CDR3 loop spans 18 amino acids. The germline V and J ends were trimmed by 3 bases and 6 bases, with 28 bases remaining between them. Germline CDR1 reads SGHDT; CDR2 reads YYEEEE. The CDR3 here is CASSSLHKSSLFWGEQYV. The CDR3 DNA is TGTGCCAGCAGCTCACTCCATAAATCCAGTCTCTTCTGGGGCGAGCAGTACGTC.

CDR3 in amino acids: CAISGAPGQGVNYGYTF. In DNA form, the CDR3 reads TGTGCCATCAGTGGAGCCCCGGGACAGGGGGTTAACTATGGCTACACCTTC. The rearrangement links TRBV10-3 to TRBJ1-2; TRBD1 agrees at 11 bases. The V gene end was trimmed by 4 bases and the J gene end by 1 base; junction bases not matched to a gene: 8. CDR1 ENHRY and CDR2 SYGVKD come from the germline V gene. The CDR3 spans 17 residues.

The chain links TRBV7-2 to TRBJ2-3; TRBD1 might be the D (5 bases). Trimming took off 4 bases at V and 1 base at J, with 12 bases between the two ends. Germline V CDR1 and CDR2: SGHTA, FQGNSA. This CDR3 spans 15 amino acids. For the CDR3, the DNA is TGTGCCAGCAGCTGGGTTGGCAGGGGCACAGATACGCAGTATTTT. Its protein is CASSWVGRGTDTQYF.

This chain connects TRBV5-1 to TRBJ2-1; D remains ambiguous. V lost 0 bases and J 0 bases, leaving 7 bases between the germline ends. Germline V gives CDR1 SGHRS, CDR2 YFSETQ. The CDR3 has 15 residues. CDR3 coding DNA: TGCGCCAGCAGCTTGGGGGTGAGCTCCTACAATGAGCAGTTCTTC. The encoded protein is CASSLGVSSYNEQFF.

This clone was counted once. The gene calls are TRBV4-2 and TRBJ1-2; D unresolved. The V and J ends lost 4 bases and 0 bases respectively, with 12 bases between them. The germline V gene has CDR1 LGHNA and CDR2 YNFKEQ. The CDR3 covers 15 residues. This CDR3 is CASSPDKGSNYGYTF. The CDR3 nucleotides are TGTGCCAGCAGCCCTGATAAGGGCTCTAACTATGGCTACACCTTC.

This chain connects TRBV30 to TRBJ1-2; TRBD1 matches at 8 bases. The ends lost 3 bases at V and 4 bases at J; junction bases unmatched: 7. The CDR3 is made up of 14 amino acids. Germline assignment: CDR1 GTSNPN and CDR2 SVGIG (reference sequence). The CDR3 loop is CAWRETGVPYGYTF. CDR3 sequence (DNA): TGTGCCTGGAGGGAGACAGGGGTTCCCTATGGCTACACCTTC.

V gene TRBV2 combines with J gene TRBJ2-7; a weak D match, TRBD1 (5 bases). Germline CDR1 and CDR2: SNHLY and FYNNEI. The V end lost 7 bases, the J end lost 2 bases, and 18 bases lay between the germline ends. This CDR3 has 15 residues. DNA for the CDR3: TGTGCCAGCATTGGCCCGGGCAGGGAAACCTACGAGCAGTACTTC. Residues: CASIGPGRETYEQYF.

This chain connects TRBV3-1 (or the pseudogene TRBV3-2) to TRBJ2-5; D remains unclear. Trimming removed 1 base at V and 7 bases at J, with 7 bases between. The CDR3 spans 12 residues. Germline V gene lookup returns CDR1 LGHDT and CDR2 YNNKEL (reference sequence). The CDR3 reads CASSQAEMTQYF. The CDR3 bases are TGTGCCAGCAGCCAAGCGGAGATGACCCAGTACTTC.

V is TRBV19 and J is TRBJ1-2, with a weak D call TRBD1 (6 bases). The CDR3 runs 15 residues. V lost 5 bases, J lost 8 bases, and 21 bases lay in between. The V gene's germline CDR1 is LNHDA and CDR2 SQIVND (reference sequence). The CDR3 spells CASSADGTSGGGYTF. CDR3 in DNA: TGTGCCAGTAGTGCCGACGGGACAAGCGGCGGGGGCTACACCTTC.

The V call is TRBV5-4, the J call TRBJ1-4; tentative D call: TRBD1 (5 bases). Looked up from germline, CDR1 is SGHNT and CDR2 is YYREEE (reference sequence). The CDR3 contains 14 residues. The ends were cut back, 0 bases at V and 6 bases at J, with 9 bases in the middle. The DNA of the CDR3 is TGTGCCAGCAGCTTGGTTGGGGGGGATGAAAAACTGTTTTTT. This sequence encodes CASSLVGGDEKLFF.

The chain uses TRBV5-1 and TRBJ2-7, with 8 bases that match TRBD1. V lost 4 bases, J lost 4 bases, and 16 bases stayed unmatched. Germline CDR1 and CDR2: SGHRS and YFSETQ. The CDR3 has 17 residues. The CDR3 bases are TGCGCCAGCAGCCATCTCCCGACCGACAGGGGCGTATACGAGCAGTACTTC. Translating it yields CASSHLPTDRGVYEQYF.

The sample holds one count of this clone. The genes are TRBV30 and TRBJ2-7; 7 nucleotides line up with TRBD1. The length of the CDR3 is 12 residues. V was clipped by 8 bases and J by 3 bases; unmatched bases: 7. Germline V gene data show CDR1 as GTSNPN and CDR2 as SVGIG (reference sequence). The DNA for the CDR3 is TGTGCCGGAACCACAGGGGACTACGAGCAGTACTTC. Translated, it gives CAGTTGDYEQYF.